The 10 T cell receptor beta chains in this list originate from one sample, sequenced in a study of identical twins. From the 5' RACE reads, TCRdb called clonotypes with MiXCR, one entry per CDR3 protein. The table includes approximately 94,000 distinct CDR3 sequences, 5.9% detected once. The source material was memory T cells sorted from blood. Every receptor here comes from a woman in her forties or fifties in good health.

This clonotype was counted ten times or more. The V call is TRBV18, the J call TRBJ2-7; TRBD1 or TRBD2 may be the D gene (5 bases each). V lost 0 bases and J 3 bases, leaving 12 bases between the germline ends. The V gene's germline CDR1 is KGHSH and CDR2 LQKENI. The CDR3 sequence is 15 residues long. The CDR3 loop reads CASSPPGVRDYEQYF. For the CDR3, the DNA is TGTGCCAGCTCACCACCGGGAGTCAGGGACTACGAGCAGTACTTC.

Notes on this clonotype: This may arise from a read error, as a much more abundant clone is one base away. This likely comes from a read error, as the CDR3 has no conserved phenylalanine or tryptophan at its end. In nucleotides, the CDR3 is TGTGCCACCAGTGATTTGAGCGGGGACAATCAGCCCCAGCATTGT. Translated, it gives CATSDLSGDNQPQHC. The chain combines TRBV24-1 with TRBJ1-5; D not resolved. The CDR3 consists of 15 residues. Trimming removed 0 bases from V and 3 bases from J, with 8 bases in between. CDR1 is KGHDR, CDR2 SFDVKD, per germline.

This clonotype was seen only a few times. The gene calls are TRBV5-1 and TRBJ2-1; TRBD2 matches 8 bases. V dropped 9 bases and J dropped 2; count of bases not matched to a gene: 7. Per the germline V gene, CDR1 is SGHRS and CDR2 is YFSETQ. CDR3 length: 14 amino acids. CDR3 coding DNA: TGCGCCACCTCAAACGGGGGGGCCTACAATGAGCAGTTCTTC. This sequence encodes CATSNGGAYNEQFF. Complete variable domain (other parts from reference TRBV5-1 and TRBJ2-1): KAGVTQTPRYLIKTRGQQVTLSCSPISGHRSVSWYQQTPGQGLQFLFEYFSETQRNKGNFPGRFSGRQFSNSRSEMNVSTLELGDSALYLCATSNGGAYNEQFFGPGTRLTVL.

At least ten counts were recorded for this clonotype. The V and J genes are TRBV19 and TRBJ2-7; no firm D call. Germline-derived CDR1 and CDR2 are LNHDA and SQIVND (reference sequence). The CDR3 extends over 13 amino acids. V was cut by 4 bases and J by 3 bases, with 10 bases left in between. The CDR3 protein is CASSSNSRYEQYF. The CDR3 DNA reads as TGTGCCAGTAGTAGCAACAGTCGCTACGAGCAGTACTTC.

In nucleotides, the CDR3 is TGCGCCAGCAGTGAGTCTGCGGGAGCTTACAATGAGCAGTTCTTC. It codes for CASSESAGAYNEQFF. The V and J genes are TRBV10-1 and TRBJ2-1; 7 nucleotides match TRBD2. CDR3 length equals 15 residues. The germline V gene encodes CDR1 WNHNN and CDR2 SYGVQD (reference sequence). Trimming took 0 bases from V and 4 from J; bases not matched to a gene: 3.

This clonotype has ten or more counts. CDR3 DNA: TGTGCCAGCACAGCGGGACTACAAAACAATGAGCAGTTCTTC. Protein product: CASTAGLQNNEQFF. The chain employs TRBV7-3 and TRBJ2-1, with TRBD2 matching 7 bases. With V trimmed by 7 bases and J by 5 bases, 8 bases remained unmatched. CDR1 is SGHTA, CDR2 FQGTGA, per germline. The CDR3 loop spans 14 amino acids. Based on the CDR3 plus reference TRBV7-3 and TRBJ2-1, the full variable domain is GAGVSQTPSNKVTEKGKYVELRCDPISGHTALYWYRQSLGQGPEFLIYFQGTGAADDSGLPNDRFFAVRPEGSVSTLKIQRTERGDSAVYLCASTAGLQNNEQFFGPGTRLTVL.

This clonotype was seen repeatedly, ten times or more. The gene calls are TRBV7-6 and TRBJ1-5; D gene unclear. The CDR3 is 13 residues long. The V gene lost 0 bases and the J gene lost 5 bases, with 5 bases spanning the gap. Germline V gives CDR1 SGHVS, CDR2 FNYEAQ. CDR3 loop: CASSLALDQPQHF. For the CDR3, the DNA is TGTGCCAGCAGCTTAGCCCTAGATCAGCCCCAGCATTTT.

This clonotype was picked up many times. This chain joins TRBV19 and TRBJ2-6; the D is unclear. Trimming took 3 bases from V and 0 from J, leaving 6 bases between them. CDR1 is LNHDA and CDR2 is SQIVND in the germline V gene (reference sequence). This CDR3 has 15 residues. The CDR3 protein is CASSIPGSGANVLTF. CDR3 DNA: TGTGCCAGTAGTATTCCCGGCTCTGGGGCCAACGTCCTGACTTTC.

This clonotype was seen many times. The chain combines TRBV20-1 with TRBJ2-7; perhaps TRBD2 as D (6 bases). Germline CDR1 and CDR2: DFQATT and SNEGSKA (reference sequence). The length of the CDR3 is 14 residues. The ends were cut back, 3 bases at V and 0 bases at J, with 12 bases in the middle. The CDR3 DNA is TGCAGTGCTAGCGGGCAGGGACTCTCCTACGAGCAGTACGTC. It specifies CSASGQGLSYEQYV.

This chain links TRBV5-1 with TRBJ2-3; D call uncertain. The CDR3 covers 16 residues. The germline CDR1 and CDR2 sequences are SGHRS and YFSETQ. Trimming removed 0 bases from V and 2 bases from J, with 13 bases in between. The CDR3 coding sequence is TGCGCCAGCAGCTTGGTTAAAGGCAGAGACACAGATACGCAGTATTTT. Protein: CASSLVKGRDTDTQYF.